One T cell receptor (beta chain) is described in this entry. These data come from a study of cytomegalovirus exposure and HLA in healthy donors. The CDR3 consists of 18 residues. Germline V gene lookup returns CDR1 MGHDK and CDR2 SYGVNS. J lost 2 bases, V lost 11 bases, and 20 bases had no gene match. Amplification used 60 Vbeta primers and 13 Jbeta primers. Some clones are missing from TCRdb's copy, which holds only in-frame ones; the method was immunoSEQ multiplex PCR. The sample has around 150,000 clones, roughly 78% seen once. V and J are TRBV25-1 and TRBJ2-7; the match to TRBD2 covers 11 bases. The sequenced sample was PBMCs. This clonotype was sampled from a man aged 50 or older in good health and CMV-seropositive. In DNA, the CDR3 is TGTGCCGGCTTCGAAGGACCGACCCCGGGACTAGCGGCCTACGAGCAGTACTTC. Translation: CAGFEGPTPGLAAYEQYF.